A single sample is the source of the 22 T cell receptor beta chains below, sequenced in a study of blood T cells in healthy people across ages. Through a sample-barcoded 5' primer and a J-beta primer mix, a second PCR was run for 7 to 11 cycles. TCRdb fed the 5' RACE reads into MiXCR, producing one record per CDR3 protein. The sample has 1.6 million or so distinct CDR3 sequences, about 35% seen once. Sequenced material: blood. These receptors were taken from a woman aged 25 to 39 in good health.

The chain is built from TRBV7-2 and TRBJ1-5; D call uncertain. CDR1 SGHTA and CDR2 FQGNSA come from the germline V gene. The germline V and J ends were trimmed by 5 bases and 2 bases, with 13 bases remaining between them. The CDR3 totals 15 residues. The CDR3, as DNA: TGTGCCAGCAGCAGACAATCTCAGGGCAATCAGCCCCAGCATTTT. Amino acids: CASSRQSQGNQPQHF.

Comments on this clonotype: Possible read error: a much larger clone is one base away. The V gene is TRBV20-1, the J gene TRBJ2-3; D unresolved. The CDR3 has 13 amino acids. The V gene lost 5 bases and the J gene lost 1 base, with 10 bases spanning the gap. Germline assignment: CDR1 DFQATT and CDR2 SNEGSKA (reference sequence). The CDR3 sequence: CSAWDSCTDTQYF. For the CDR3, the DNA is TGCAGTGCTTGGGATTCCTGCACAGATACGCAGTATTTT.

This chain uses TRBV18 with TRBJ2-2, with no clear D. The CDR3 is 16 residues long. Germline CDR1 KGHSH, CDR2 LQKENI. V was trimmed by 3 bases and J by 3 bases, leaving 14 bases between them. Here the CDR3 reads CASSPRYQADTGELFF. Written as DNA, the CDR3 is TGTGCCAGCTCACCCAGATACCAGGCGGACACCGGGGAGCTGTTTTTT.

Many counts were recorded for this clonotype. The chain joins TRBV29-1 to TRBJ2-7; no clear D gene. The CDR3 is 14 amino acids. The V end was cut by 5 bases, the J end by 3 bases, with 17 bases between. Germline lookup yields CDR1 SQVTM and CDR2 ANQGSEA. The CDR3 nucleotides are TGCAGCGTTCAAACATGGACGAGAGGCTACGAGCAGTACTTC. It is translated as CSVQTWTRGYEQYF.

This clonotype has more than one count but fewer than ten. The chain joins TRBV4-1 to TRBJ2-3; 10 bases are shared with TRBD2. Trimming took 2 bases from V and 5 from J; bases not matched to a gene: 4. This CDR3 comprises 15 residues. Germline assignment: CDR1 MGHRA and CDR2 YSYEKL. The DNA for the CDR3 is TGCGCCAGCAGCCAACTGGGACTAGCGCTAGATACGCAGTATTTT. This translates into CASSQLGLALDTQYF.

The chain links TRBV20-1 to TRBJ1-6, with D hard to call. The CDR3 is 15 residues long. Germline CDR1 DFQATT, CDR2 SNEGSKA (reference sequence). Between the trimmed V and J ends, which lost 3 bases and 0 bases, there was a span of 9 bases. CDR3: CSARAGSSYNSPLHF. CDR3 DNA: TGCAGTGCTAGGGCAGGCAGCTCCTATAATTCACCCCTCCACTTT.

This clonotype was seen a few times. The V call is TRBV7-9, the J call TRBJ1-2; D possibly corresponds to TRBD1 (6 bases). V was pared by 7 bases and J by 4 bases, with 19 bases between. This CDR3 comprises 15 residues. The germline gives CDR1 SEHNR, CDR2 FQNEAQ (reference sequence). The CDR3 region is CASNAEPAGAYGYTF. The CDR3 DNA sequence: TGTGCCAGCAACGCGGAGCCGGCAGGGGCCTATGGCTACACCTTC.

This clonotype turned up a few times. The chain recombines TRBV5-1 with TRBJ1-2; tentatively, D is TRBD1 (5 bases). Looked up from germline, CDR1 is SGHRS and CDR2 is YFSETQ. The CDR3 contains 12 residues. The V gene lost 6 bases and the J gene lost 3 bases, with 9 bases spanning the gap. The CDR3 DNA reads TGCGCCAGCAAAGGGGTTGACTATGGCTACACCTTC. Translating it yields CASKGVDYGYTF.

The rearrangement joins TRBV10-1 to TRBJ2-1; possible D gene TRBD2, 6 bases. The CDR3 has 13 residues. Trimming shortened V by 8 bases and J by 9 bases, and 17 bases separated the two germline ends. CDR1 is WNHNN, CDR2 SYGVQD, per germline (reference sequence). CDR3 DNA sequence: TGCGCCAGCGGTAAAAATAGGAGGGGTGAGCAGTTCTTC. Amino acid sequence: CASGKNRRGEQFF.

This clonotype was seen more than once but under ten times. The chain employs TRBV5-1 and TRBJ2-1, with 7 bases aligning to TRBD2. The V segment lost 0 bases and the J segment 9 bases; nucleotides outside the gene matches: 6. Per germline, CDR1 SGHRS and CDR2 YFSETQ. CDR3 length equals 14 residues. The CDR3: CASSLGEGVAEQFF. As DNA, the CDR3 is TGCGCCAGCAGCTTGGGGGAGGGAGTAGCTGAGCAGTTCTTC. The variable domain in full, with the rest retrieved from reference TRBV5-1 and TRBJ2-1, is KAGVTQTPRYLIKTRGQQVTLSCSPISGHRSVSWYQQTPGQGLQFLFEYFSETQRNKGNFPGRFSGRQFSNSRSEMNVSTLELGDSALYLCASSLGEGVAEQFFGPGTRLTVL.

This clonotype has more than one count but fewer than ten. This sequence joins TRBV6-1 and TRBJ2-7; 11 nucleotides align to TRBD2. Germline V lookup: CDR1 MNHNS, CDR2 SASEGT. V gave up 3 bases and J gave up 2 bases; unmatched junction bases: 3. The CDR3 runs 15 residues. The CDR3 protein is CASSDGTSGPYEQYF. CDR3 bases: TGTGCCAGCAGTGACGGGACTAGCGGACCCTACGAGCAGTACTTC.

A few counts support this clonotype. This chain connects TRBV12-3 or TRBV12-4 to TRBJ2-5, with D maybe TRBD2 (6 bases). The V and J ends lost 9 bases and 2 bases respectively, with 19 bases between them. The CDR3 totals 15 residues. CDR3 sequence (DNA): TGTGCCAGAGAAGACTTCGGGACTTATCAAGAGACCCAGTACTTC. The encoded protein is CAREDFGTYQETQYF.

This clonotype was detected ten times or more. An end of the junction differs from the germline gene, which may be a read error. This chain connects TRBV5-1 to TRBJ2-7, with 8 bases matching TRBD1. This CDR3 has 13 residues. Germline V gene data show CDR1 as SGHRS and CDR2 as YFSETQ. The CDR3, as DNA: TGTGCCAGCAGTTCTGGACAGGGTGACGAGCAGTACTTC. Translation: CASSSGQGDEQYF.

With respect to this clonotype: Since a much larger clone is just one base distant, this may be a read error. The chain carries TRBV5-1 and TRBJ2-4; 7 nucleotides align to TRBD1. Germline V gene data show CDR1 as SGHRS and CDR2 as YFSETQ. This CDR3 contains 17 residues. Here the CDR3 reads CAGSPDRVDGAKNIQYF. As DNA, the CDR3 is TGCGCCGGCAGCCCAGACAGGGTGGATGGCGCCAAAAACATTCAGTACTTC.

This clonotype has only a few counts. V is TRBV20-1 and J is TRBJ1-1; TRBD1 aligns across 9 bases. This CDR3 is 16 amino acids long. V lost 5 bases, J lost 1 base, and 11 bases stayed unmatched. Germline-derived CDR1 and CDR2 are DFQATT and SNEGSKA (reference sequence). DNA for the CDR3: TGCAGTGCTCGTTCGGGACAGGGCTCCCCGAACACTGAAGCTTTCTTT. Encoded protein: CSARSGQGSPNTEAFF.

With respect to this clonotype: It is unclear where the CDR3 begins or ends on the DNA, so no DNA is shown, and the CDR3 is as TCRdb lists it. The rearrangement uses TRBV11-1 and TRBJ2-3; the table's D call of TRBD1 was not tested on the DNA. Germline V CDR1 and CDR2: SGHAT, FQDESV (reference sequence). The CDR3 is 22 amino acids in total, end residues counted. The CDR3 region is CDSSFYICSAPLGGAVTDTQYF.

The CDR3: CSAFPSGPAREQYF. CDR3 sequence (DNA): TGCAGTGCTTTTCCAAGCGGGCCAGCGAGAGAGCAGTACTTC. The chain employs TRBV20-1 and TRBJ2-7; D perhaps matches TRBD2 (6 bases). Germline CDR1 and CDR2: DFQATT and SNEGSKA (reference sequence). The germline V and J ends were trimmed by 5 bases and 7 bases, with 21 bases remaining between them. This CDR3 is built from 14 residues.

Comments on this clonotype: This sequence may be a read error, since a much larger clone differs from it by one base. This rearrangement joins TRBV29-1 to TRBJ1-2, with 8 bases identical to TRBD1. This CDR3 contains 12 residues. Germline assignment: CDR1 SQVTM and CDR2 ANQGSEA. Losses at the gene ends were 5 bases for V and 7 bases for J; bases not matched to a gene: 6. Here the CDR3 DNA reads TGCAGCGTTTCTGGACAGGGCGGTGGCTACACCTTC. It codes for CSVSGQGGGYTF.

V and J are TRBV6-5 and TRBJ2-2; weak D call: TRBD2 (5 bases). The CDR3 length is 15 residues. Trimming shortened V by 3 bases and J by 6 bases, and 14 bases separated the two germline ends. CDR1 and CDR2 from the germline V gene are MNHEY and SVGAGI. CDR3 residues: CASSYRGLSAGELFF. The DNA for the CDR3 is TGTGCCAGCAGTTATAGAGGGTTGAGCGCCGGGGAGCTGTTTTTT.

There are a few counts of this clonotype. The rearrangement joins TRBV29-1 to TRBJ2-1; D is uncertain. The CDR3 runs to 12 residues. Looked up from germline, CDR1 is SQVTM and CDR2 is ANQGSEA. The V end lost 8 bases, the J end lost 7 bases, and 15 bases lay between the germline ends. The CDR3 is CSLWTSRNEQFF. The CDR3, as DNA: TGCAGCTTGTGGACGAGTAGGAATGAGCAGTTCTTC.

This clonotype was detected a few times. The CDR3: CASSVEDRATYNEQFF. As DNA, the CDR3 is TGTGCCAGCAGCGTAGAGGACAGGGCGACCTACAATGAGCAGTTCTTC. The V and J genes are TRBV9 and TRBJ2-1, with 8 positions matching TRBD1. The J segment lost 2 bases and the V segment lost 0 bases, leaving 4 bases of the junction unmatched. Germline CDR1 is SGDLS and CDR2 is YYNGEE. This CDR3 contains 16 residues. Using reference TRBV9 and TRBJ2-1 for the parts outside the CDR3, the full variable domain is DSGVTQTPKHLITATGQRVTLRCSPRSGDLSVYWYQQSLDQGLQFLIQYYNGEERAKGNILERFSAQQFPDLHSELNLSSLELGDSALYFCASSVEDRATYNEQFFGPGTRLTVL.

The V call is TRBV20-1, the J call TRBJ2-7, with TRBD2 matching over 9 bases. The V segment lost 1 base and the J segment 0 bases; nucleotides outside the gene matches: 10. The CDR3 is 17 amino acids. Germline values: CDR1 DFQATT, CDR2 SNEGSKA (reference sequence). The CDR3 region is CSARGLAGQTSSYEQYF. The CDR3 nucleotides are TGCAGTGCTAGAGGGCTAGCGGGGCAAACCAGCTCCTACGAGCAGTACTTC.